These T cell receptor beta chains were read from a single sample in a study of T-cell reconstitution after alpha-beta-depleted transplantation in children. TCRdb re-derived calls from the PCR reads in MiXCR, one entry per CDR3 protein. This table holds 300,000 or so distinct CDR3 sequences, 9.5% to 10% found once. The source was PBMCs from the stem cell graft donor, collected from the stem cell graft. The receptors shown here come from a human donor who donated a stem cell graft to a child with SCID. CDR3s include the opening cysteine and the closing phenylalanine or tryptophan. A D gene is named only where the DNA matches it firmly. Only part of the rows carry a size: once, few, many, or a class if the clone is expanded.

clone_size	j_call	cdr3_length	d_call	v_call	cdr3_nt	cdr3_aa
-	TRBJ2-5	12	-	TRBV6-5	TGTGCCAGCAGTTACACAGGGCAGACCCAGTACTTC	CASSYTGQTQYF
many	TRBJ2-3	18	-	TRBV6-5	TGTGCCAGCAGTTACTCGGTTTCTGGGGTCGAGGGCACAGATACGCAGTATTTT	CASSYSVSGVEGTDTQYF
few	TRBJ2-5	12	-	TRBV5-1	TGCGCCAGCAGCGGGAGGCGGGAGACCCAGTACTTC	CASSGRRETQYF
-	TRBJ1-1	15	TRBD1	TRBV6-5	TGTGCCAGCAGTTACGTCCACAGGGGCCGGACTGAAGCTTTCTTT	CASSYVHRGRTEAFF
-	TRBJ2-3	18	TRBD2	TRBV5-6	TGTGCCAGCAGCTTGTACCGCGGGGGGGGACTCGGGGCAGATACGCAGTATTTT	CASSLYRGGGLGADTQYF
few	TRBJ2-5	16	-	TRBV18	TGTGCCAGCTCACCCCGAGGGTCCAGGAACCAAGAGACCCAGTACTTC	CASSPRGSRNQETQYF
-	TRBJ2-1	11	-	TRBV18	TGTGCCAGCTCATATAGGGGTTTCCTCTTCTTC	CASSYRGFLFF
many	TRBJ2-3	15	-	TRBV20-1	TGCAGTGCAACAAACCGGGGCCGGAGCACAGATACGCAGTATTTT	CSATNRGRSTDTQYF
few	TRBJ2-5	13	-	TRBV29-1	TGCAGCGTGCTACCGGGGCCAGGAAAGACCCAGTACTTC	CSVLPGPGKTQYF
-	TRBJ1-2	13	-	TRBV5-1	TGCGCCAGCAGCTTGGGGGGTGTCTATGGCTACACCTTC	CASSLGGVYGYTF
-	TRBJ1-4	16	-	TRBV12-3/TRBV12-4	TGTGCCAGCAGTGTCCGGACCGCTCCAAATAATGAAAAACTGTTTTTT	CASSVRTAPNNEKLFF
-	TRBJ2-1	16	TRBD2	TRBV12-3/TRBV12-4	TGTGCCAGCAGCCCGGGACTAGCGGGGGGGCCGGGTGAGCAGTTCTTC	CASSPGLAGGPGEQFF
-	TRBJ1-1	14	-	TRBV12-3/TRBV12-4	TGTGCCAGCAGTTTTTTCGGATTGAACACTGAAGCTTTCTTT	CASSFFGLNTEAFF
-	TRBJ2-3	14	TRBD2	TRBV10-2	TGCGCCAGCAGTACCACCGGGGGGACAGATACGCAGTATTTT	CASSTTGGTDTQYF
-	TRBJ1-6	14	-	TRBV11-1	TGTGCCAGCAGCTTAGTGACGGGAAATTCACCCCTCCACTTT	CASSLVTGNSPLHF
many	TRBJ2-5	14	TRBD2	TRBV20-1	TGCAGTGCCAAAACTAGCGGGGACCAAGAGACCCAGTACTTC	CSAKTSGDQETQYF
many	TRBJ2-7	14	-	TRBV27	TGTGCCAGCAGTGCATCAGTTGACTCCTACGAGCAGTACTTC	CASSASVDSYEQYF
few	TRBJ1-1	13	-	TRBV11-2	TGTGCCAGCAGCCCACCGCCGAACACTGAAGCTTTCTTT	CASSPPPNTEAFF
few	TRBJ2-7	17	-	TRBV4-1	TGCGCCAGCAGCCAAGATGGGGCCGGGACACCTTCCTACGAGCAGTACTTC	CASSQDGAGTPSYEQYF
-	TRBJ1-4	16	-	TRBV15	TGTGCCACCAGCAGAGAAATCAGGATAGATAATGAAAAACTGTTTTTT	CATSREIRIDNEKLFF
-	TRBJ2-1	17	-	TRBV5-1	TGCGCCAGCAGCCGAGGACATGGGCCCTACTCCTACAATGAGCAGTTCTTC	CASSRGHGPYSYNEQFF
few	TRBJ1-2	16	-	TRBV12-3/TRBV12-4	TGTGCCAGCAGGCCTGCGGGACCTTTTTGGGCGGATGGCTACACCTTC	CASRPAGPFWADGYTF
-	TRBJ1-6	14	-	TRBV3-1	TGTGCCAGCAGCCACTGGGGGGATAATTCACCCCTCCACTTT	CASSHWGDNSPLHF
-	TRBJ2-4	17	TRBD2	TRBV4-2	TGTGCCAGCAGCCAAGGTTCAGCGGGGGGGGCCGAAAACATTCAGTACTTC	CASSQGSAGGAENIQYF
many	TRBJ1-1	13	-	TRBV11-2	TGTGCCAGCAGCCAAAGCCTGAACACTGAAGCTTTCTTT	CASSQSLNTEAFF
few	TRBJ2-5	14	-	TRBV12-3/TRBV12-4	TGTGCCAGCAGTCCCCGGGAGAGGCAAGAGACCCAGTACTTC	CASSPRERQETQYF
-	TRBJ2-1	15	TRBD2	TRBV10-3	TGTGCCATCAGTGTTAGCGGGGGGGTCGGGAATGAGCAGTTCTTC	CAISVSGGVGNEQFF
-	TRBJ2-7	14	-	TRBV4-2	TGTGCCAGCAGCCAAGCTCCGGCGGGCTACGAGCAGTACTTC	CASSQAPAGYEQYF
-	TRBJ2-1	15	-	TRBV5-1	TGCGCCAGCAGGTCCGGAACAGGGCTTTACAATGAGCAGTTCTTC	CASRSGTGLYNEQFF